This T cell receptor (beta chain) is drawn from a study of control samples from healthy donors and cancer patients. TCRdb's copy holds only in-frame clones and misses some; the assay was immunoSEQ multiplex PCR. This sample has 70,000 to 80,000 clones, with less than 90% found just once. The germline V gene encodes CDR1 MNHEY and CDR2 SVGAGI. The length of the CDR3 is 14 residues. After removal of 8 bases from V and 7 bases from J, the junction contained 11 bases not matched to a gene. The sequence derives from a woman aged 45 to 65 in good health. The chain employs TRBV6-5 and TRBJ2-1; 7 bases match TRBD2. The source material was blood. The CDR3 nucleotides are TGTGCCAGCTCATGGCTAGCGGATGGTAATGAGCAGTTCTTC. This encodes CASSWLADGNEQFF.